These T cell receptor beta chains were read from a single sample in a study of cytotoxic CD8 clonotypes in ibrutinib-treated CLL. This table comes from immunoSEQ multiplex PCR, and its TCRdb copy is limited to in-frame clones, with some not included. The sample lists approximately 29,000 clones; around three fifths were seen once. Sequencing was performed on PBMCs, taken before ibrutinib treatment. The receptors come from a human donor with chronic lymphocytic leukemia. Both conserved end residues are part of each CDR3. D genes are given only for firm matches. Size is stated for part of the rows, as once, few or many counts, or as a class when the clone is expanded.

TRBJ2-1,TRBV20-1,.,.,CSARGANQFF,TGCAGTGCTAGGGGGGCTAATCAGTTCTTC
TRBJ1-1,TRBV30,TRBD1,.,CAWSAPGTGKTSGLNTEAFF,TGTGCCTGGAGTGCCCCCGGGACAGGGAAGACTTCGGGGCTAAACACTGAAGCTTTCTTT
TRBJ1-2,TRBV5-1,.,.,CASSLSRQGINGYTF,TGCGCCAGCAGCCTCTCCCGGCAGGGAATCAATGGCTACACCTTC
TRBJ1-2,TRBV5-1,TRBD1,once,CASSFGQGGGYTF,TGCGCCAGCAGCTTCGGACAGGGGGGAGGCTACACCTTC
TRBJ2-3,TRBV10-2,TRBD1,.,CAITGTGRTDTQYF,TGCGCCATCACCGGGACAGGGCGGACAGATACGCAGTATTTT
TRBJ1-2,TRBV2,.,.,CASSAGVDGYTF,TGTGCCAGCAGTGCCGGGGTGGACGGCTACACCTTC
TRBJ1-5,TRBV10-3,.,once,CAIREGQGNQPQHF,TGTGCCATCAGGGAAGGGCAGGGCAATCAGCCCCAGCATTTT
TRBJ1-3,TRBV6-1,.,.,CASWGLQVGTIYF,TGTGCCAGCTGGGGGCTGCAAGTCGGCACCATATATTTT
TRBJ1-1,TRBV23-1,.,medium-sized,CASGPPPGRWGAEAFF,TGCGCCAGCGGGCCCCCCCCGGGCCGATGGGGCGCTGAAGCTTTCTTT
TRBJ1-5,TRBV7-9,.,.,CASSPDGWGSGNQPQHF,TGTGCCAGCAGCCCCGACGGTTGGGGTTCGGGCAATCAGCCCCAGCATTTT
TRBJ1-2,TRBV5-1,TRBD1,once,CASSLGQGVDGYTF,TGCGCCAGCAGCCTCGGACAGGGGGTCGATGGCTACACCTTC
TRBJ2-7,TRBV27,.,.,CASSRTYEQYF,TGTGCCAGCAGCCGGACCTACGAGCAGTACTTC
TRBJ2-1,TRBV6-6,.,few,CASSLPQPSILFF,TGTGCCAGCAGCCTACCCCAGCCTTCGATTTTGTTCTTC
TRBJ2-7,TRBV21-1,.,.,CASSPAGRRSYEQYF,TGTGCCAGCAGCCCCGCGGGGAGGAGGTCCTACGAGCAGTACTTC
TRBJ2-5,TRBV9,.,few,CASSPASGQGETQYF,TGTGCCAGCAGCCCGGCATCGGGACAAGGCGAGACCCAGTACTTC
TRBJ2-5,TRBV4-1,.,few,CASSLGAAVETQYF,TGCGCCAGCAGCTTAGGGGCCGCAGTAGAGACCCAGTACTTC
TRBJ1-1,TRBV7-2,TRBD1,.,CASRTWGDRNTEAFF,TGTGCCAGCAGGACGTGGGGGGACAGGAACACTGAAGCTTTCTTT
TRBJ2-1,TRBV10-1,TRBD1,.,CASSPGTGIDEQFF,TGCGCCAGCAGCCCCGGGACAGGGATTGATGAGCAGTTCTTC
TRBJ1-4,TRBV6-1,TRBD1,once,CASSKGQGGDEKLFF,TGTGCCAGCAGCAAAGGACAGGGAGGGGATGAAAAACTGTTTTTT
TRBJ2-1,TRBV5-1,TRBD2,few,CASSLAPPGGYNEQFF,TGCGCCAGCAGCTTGGCCCCCCCGGGAGGGTACAATGAGCAGTTCTTC
TRBJ2-1,TRBV10-3,TRBD2,.,CAISLGLQVYNEQFF,TGTGCCATCAGCCTGGGACTACAGGTGTACAATGAGCAGTTCTTC
TRBJ1-1,TRBV28,.,.,CASSFSNTEAFF,TGTGCCAGCAGTTTCTCTAACACTGAAGCTTTCTTT
TRBJ2-7,TRBV5-1,TRBD2,.,CASSQLAGGSYEQYF,TGCGCCAGCAGCCAACTAGCGGGAGGGTCCTACGAGCAGTACTTC
TRBJ1-4,TRBV28,.,.,CASSPSGDVEKLFF,TGTGCCAGCAGTCCCTCAGGGGATGTTGAAAAACTGTTTTTT
TRBJ2-3,TRBV6-5,TRBD2,once,CASSYSLAGRTDTQYF,TGTGCCAGCAGTTATTCCCTAGCGGGCCGCACAGATACGCAGTATTTT
TRBJ1-2,TRBV28,TRBD1,.,CASSDRGGYGYTF,TGTGCCAGCAGTGACAGGGGAGGGTATGGCTACACCTTC
TRBJ2-2,TRBV7-6,TRBD1,.,CASSATGVNTGELFF,TGTGCCAGCAGCGCGACAGGGGTTAACACCGGGGAGCTGTTTTTT
TRBJ2-6,TRBV6-1,.,.,CASSVGGATTFSGANVLTF,TGTGCCAGCAGTGTAGGGGGGGCCACAACCTTCTCTGGGGCCAACGTCCTGACTTTC
TRBJ1-5,TRBV19,.,few,CASSSTATNQPQHF,TGTGCCAGTAGTAGTACCGCGACAAATCAGCCCCAGCATTTT
TRBJ1-1,TRBV6-1,.,.,CASSGGAWGNTEAFF,TGTGCCAGCAGTGGAGGCGCCTGGGGGAACACTGAAGCTTTCTTT
TRBJ2-7,TRBV27,.,.,CASSLFDRPYEQYF,TGTGCCAGCAGTTTATTCGACAGACCTTACGAGCAGTACTTC
TRBJ2-4,TRBV6-5,TRBD2,few,CASSQSGLALYF,TGTGCCAGCAGTCAGTCGGGACTAGCGCTATACTTC
TRBJ2-1,TRBV4-1,.,.,CASSHQGGNEQFF,TGCGCCAGCAGCCACCAGGGGGGCAATGAGCAGTTCTTC
TRBJ2-5,TRBV6-5,TRBD2,.,CASSRPGLGGETQYF,TGTGCCAGCAGCCGGCCGGGACTAGGGGGAGAGACCCAGTACTTC
TRBJ2-2,TRBV2,.,.,CATRPATGELFF,TGTGCCACTAGACCCGCTACCGGGGAGCTGTTTTTT
TRBJ2-7,TRBV28,.,.,CASSPAQDNSYEQYF,TGTGCCAGCAGCCCTGCCCAGGACAATTCCTACGAGCAGTACTTC
TRBJ2-7,TRBV25-1,TRBD1,.,CASTRTGAAYEQYF,TGTGCCAGCACTAGGACAGGGGCGGCCTACGAGCAGTACTTC
TRBJ2-7,TRBV4-2,.,.,CASSQDLLPGYEQYF,TGTGCCAGCAGCCAAGACCTTCTTCCGGGCTACGAGCAGTACTTC
TRBJ2-7,TRBV4-1,.,.,CASSLRTTQGEQYF,TGCGCCAGCAGCCTACGGACTACCCAGGGCGAGCAGTACTTC
TRBJ1-1,TRBV27,TRBD1,.,CASRTGTMNTEAFF,TGTGCCAGTCGGACAGGCACCATGAACACTGAAGCTTTCTTT
TRBJ1-4,TRBV14,.,.,CASSIGQYAEKLFF,TGTGCCAGCAGCATCGGACAGTACGCTGAAAAACTGTTTTTT
TRBJ2-5,TRBV5-4,.,.,CASSFPGRETQYF,TGTGCCAGCAGCTTCCCAGGACGAGAGACCCAGTACTTC
TRBJ2-3,TRBV4-1,TRBD2,once,CASSPGEGTQYF,TGCGCCAGCAGCCCGGGGGAGGGTACGCAGTATTTT
TRBJ2-4,TRBV25-1,.,.,CASSEDGTPQGKNIQYF,TGTGCCAGCAGTGAGGATGGGACCCCGCAAGGGAAAAACATTCAGTACTTC
TRBJ2-2,TRBV5-1,TRBD2,few,CASSLSSGSPHTGELFF,TGCGCCAGCAGCTTGTCTAGCGGGAGTCCCCACACCGGGGAGCTGTTTTTT